These 20 T cell receptor beta chains originate from one sample sequenced in a study of long-term antiretroviral therapy in people with HIV. The assay, immunoSEQ v3.0, was run at survey level. The table came from immunoSEQ multiplex PCR; TCRdb's copy has only in-frame clones and leaves some out. The sample includes 26,000 or so clones, about 88% of them seen just once. The starting material was unsorted PBMCs, obtained 1.9 years after starting antiretroviral therapy. The receptors were sampled from a woman younger than 45 with HIV.

There are a few counts of this clone. The chain joins TRBV4-1 to TRBJ1-4; TRBD1 is a possible D gene (5 bases). The CDR3 extends over 18 amino acids. The ends were cut back, 2 bases at V and 0 bases at J, with 16 bases in the middle. Germline V gene lookup returns CDR1 MGHRA and CDR2 YSYEKL. The CDR3: CASSQKGNPRTTNEKLFF. CDR3 in DNA: TGCGCCAGCAGCCAAAAGGGGAATCCCCGTACAACTAATGAAAAACTGTTTTTT.

This clone appeared once. The chain links TRBV7-2 to TRBJ1-3, with a tentative D call TRBD1 (6 bases). V lost 2 bases and J 2 bases, leaving 19 bases between the germline ends. CDR1 is SGHTA and CDR2 is FQGNSA in the germline V gene. The CDR3 totals 18 residues. CDR3 nucleotides: TGTGCCAGCAGCTTATTTAACTCAGGGGCTCTCGCTGGAAACACCATATATTTT. This codes for CASSLFNSGALAGNTIYF.

The rearrangement uses TRBV7-9 and TRBJ2-5; D is ambiguous. V lost 5 bases, J lost 2 bases, and 9 bases lay in between. The germline gives CDR1 SEHNR, CDR2 FQNEAQ (reference sequence). The CDR3 runs to 13 residues. The CDR3 is CASSASRQETQYF. The CDR3 bases are TGTGCCAGCAGCGCATCGCGGCAAGAGACCCAGTACTTC.

J is TRBJ1-2 and V is TRBV4-1; tentatively, D is TRBD1 (5 bases). The CDR3 contains 15 residues. Germline V gene data show CDR1 as MGHRA and CDR2 as YSYEKL. V was cut by 4 bases and J by 3 bases, with 15 bases left in between. The CDR3 DNA reads TGCGCCAGCAGCCCCTCTATGGACACGGACTATGGCTACACCTTC. Translated: CASSPSMDTDYGYTF.

The chain couples TRBV10-3 to TRBJ1-1; D is undetermined. V shed 3 bases and J shed 0 bases, with 8 bases lying between them. Germline CDR1 reads ENHRY; CDR2 reads SYGVKD. This CDR3 is 14 amino acids long. This chain's CDR3 is CAISEKSMNTEAFF. The CDR3 DNA is TGTGCCATCAGTGAAAAGTCCATGAACACTGAAGCTTTCTTT.

The J gene is TRBJ2-7, the V gene TRBV2; TRBD1 aligns across 7 bases. V was pared by 7 bases and J by 2 bases, with 8 bases of the junction left unmatched. The CDR3 loop spans 14 amino acids. The germline CDR1 and CDR2 sequences are SNHLY and FYNNEI. Here the CDR3 reads CASTEGTVTYEQYV. CDR3 sequence (DNA): TGTGCCAGCACCGAAGGGACAGTAACCTACGAGCAGTACGTC.

The chain couples TRBV12-5 to TRBJ1-3, with 9 bases lining up with TRBD1. Looked up from germline, CDR1 is LGHNT and CDR2 is FRNRAP. Trimming removed 6 bases from V and 8 bases from J; junction bases left unmatched: 14. The CDR3 covers 16 residues. In DNA form, the CDR3 reads TGTGCTAGTGGACTGACCGGGACAGGGATATCAGACACCATATATTTT. This translates into CASGLTGTGISDTIYF.

The chain is built from TRBV19 and TRBJ1-4, with TRBD1 matching 8 bases. The V segment lost 10 bases and the J segment 1 base; nucleotides outside the gene matches: 8. Germline values: CDR1 LNHDA, CDR2 SQIVND (reference sequence). The CDR3 has 15 residues. CDR3 in amino acids: CATEQGGVTNEKLFF. DNA for the CDR3: TGTGCCACCGAACAGGGGGGAGTAACTAATGAAAAACTGTTTTTT.

The chain couples TRBV5-6 to TRBJ2-3, with D unclear. V was shortened by 0 bases and J by 0 bases, with 14 bases between the two germline ends. The CDR3 contains 17 residues. In germline, CDR1 is SGHDT, CDR2 YYEEEE. The CDR3 loop is CASSLASGHRSTDTQYF. Written as DNA, the CDR3 is TGTGCCAGCAGCTTGGCCAGTGGGCATAGAAGCACAGATACGCAGTATTTT.

The J gene is TRBJ2-3, the V gene TRBV27; no clear D gene. Germline V CDR1 and CDR2: MNHEY, SMNVEV (reference sequence). The CDR3 sequence is 15 residues long. V was shortened by 6 bases and J by 2 bases, with 15 bases between the two germline ends. The CDR3 protein is CASRGWTEDTDTQYF. The CDR3 DNA sequence: TGTGCCAGCAGGGGCTGGACGGAAGACACAGATACGCAGTATTTT.

The genes are TRBV18 and TRBJ1-2, with D uncertain. The CDR3 totals 15 residues. V was cut by 2 bases and J by 0 bases, with 10 bases left in between. Germline V gene data show CDR1 as KGHSH and CDR2 as LQKENI. The CDR3 DNA is TGTGCCAGCTCACCATTTAGCGACCCTAACTATGGCTACACCTTC. It encodes CASSPFSDPNYGYTF.

The genes are TRBV18 and TRBJ2-6; D remains unclear. V was cut by 5 bases and J by 2 bases, with 4 bases left in between. Per the germline V gene, CDR1 is KGHSH and CDR2 is LQKENI. The CDR3 length is 13 residues. CDR3 protein: CASSSTGANVLTF. CDR3 sequence (DNA): TGTGCCAGCTCATCCACTGGGGCCAACGTCCTGACTTTC.

This clone was found a few times. The J gene is TRBJ1-2, the V gene TRBV6-1; a possible D gene is TRBD1 (6 bases). Germline CDR1 MNHNS, CDR2 SASEGT. The V end was cut by 7 bases, the J end by 3 bases, with 12 bases between. The length of the CDR3 is 13 residues. CDR3 coding DNA: TGTGCCAGCACGAAGACAGGACACTATGGCTACACCTTC. Translation gives CASTKTGHYGYTF.

This clone appeared a single time. This rearrangement joins TRBV5-6 to TRBJ1-5, with 7 bases fitting TRBD1. Unmatched junction bases numbered 4, after V lost 3 bases and J lost 4 bases. The CDR3 is made up of 14 amino acids. CDR1 and CDR2 (germline): SGHDT, YYEEEE. The CDR3 coding sequence is TGTGCCAGCAGCTCCGGGACAGAAAATCAGCCCCAGCATTTT. The encoded protein is CASSSGTENQPQHF.

The V and J genes are TRBV7-2 and TRBJ1-2; 9 bases map to TRBD1. The CDR3 is 16 amino acids. V lost 1 base and J lost 6; bases outside the gene matches: 9. CDR1 SGHTA and CDR2 FQGNSA come from the germline V gene. DNA for the CDR3: TGTGCCAGCAGCTTAGATGTAAAGGGGACAGGGCATGGCTACACCTTC. It yields the protein CASSLDVKGTGHGYTF.

The V and J genes are TRBV29-1 and TRBJ2-1, with D perhaps matching TRBD2 (5 bases). The CDR3 totals 14 residues. The V end was cut by 7 bases, the J end by 4 bases, with 17 bases between. CDR1 and CDR2 from the germline V gene are SQVTM and ANQGSEA. The CDR3 bases are TGCAGCGCGCTAAGCGGCCGGGTTTACAATGAGCAGTTCTTC. Its protein is CSALSGRVYNEQFF.

The J gene is TRBJ1-2, the V gene TRBV11-2; 8 bases match TRBD1. The CDR3 extends over 14 amino acids. Germline CDR1 reads SGHAT; CDR2 reads FQNNGV. Trimming took 5 bases from V and 7 from J; bases not matched to a gene: 9. The CDR3 nucleotides are TGTGCCAGCAGCACAACAGGGGGTCGGAGTGGCTACACCTTC. It translates to CASSTTGGRSGYTF.

V usage is TRBV2 and J usage is TRBJ2-2; TRBD2 agrees at 8 bases. Germline CDR1 and CDR2: SNHLY and FYNNEI. The junction had 7 bases not matched to a gene; V was cut back by 4 bases and J by 3 bases. This CDR3 is built from 16 residues. DNA of the CDR3: TGTGCCAGCAGTGGAGGAGCGGGGGCCCACACCGGGGAGCTGTTTTTT. This sequence encodes CASSGGAGAHTGELFF.

The chain couples TRBV4-1 to TRBJ2-3; tentative D call: TRBD2 (6 bases). V lost 1 base and J 6 bases, leaving 14 bases between the germline ends. The CDR3 covers 15 residues. Per germline, CDR1 MGHRA and CDR2 YSYEKL. DNA of the CDR3: TGCGCCAGCAGCCAAGCGGGACTCTCGGCGGATACGCAGTATTTT. This encodes CASSQAGLSADTQYF.

V and J are TRBV25-1 and TRBJ1-5; D not resolved. The CDR3 spans 12 residues. The ends were cut back, 4 bases at V and 4 bases at J, with 5 bases in the middle. CDR1 is MGHDK, CDR2 SYGVNS, per germline. Here the CDR3 DNA reads TGTGCCAGCAGTGGTTCAAATCAGCCCCAGCATTTT. It is translated as CASSGSNQPQHF.